The entry that follows covers one T cell receptor (beta chain) sequence. This sample stems from a study of blood T cell repertoires in COVID-19. Overall study context: PBMCs, B-cell-depleted T cells, or T cells provided the cDNA or gDNA that made up the material.

The germline V gene encodes CDR1 KGHSH and CDR2 LQKENI. The CDR3 runs to 18 residues. J lost 6 bases, V lost 5 bases, and 18 bases had no gene match. Sequencing used immunoSEQ multiplex PCR; TCRdb keeps in-frame clones, though not all of them. The sample has around 99,000 clones; roughly 90% are singletons. The receptor was isolated from a man aged 35 to 55 with active or convalescent COVID-19. Sequenced input: peripheral blood. The rearrangement links TRBV18 to TRBJ2-2; 7 bases map to TRBD2. DNA of the CDR3: TGTGCCAGCTCATGGTCATTGTCGACTAGCTCGAGCCCCGGGGAGCTGTTTTTT. Translated, it gives CASSWSLSTSSSPGELFF.